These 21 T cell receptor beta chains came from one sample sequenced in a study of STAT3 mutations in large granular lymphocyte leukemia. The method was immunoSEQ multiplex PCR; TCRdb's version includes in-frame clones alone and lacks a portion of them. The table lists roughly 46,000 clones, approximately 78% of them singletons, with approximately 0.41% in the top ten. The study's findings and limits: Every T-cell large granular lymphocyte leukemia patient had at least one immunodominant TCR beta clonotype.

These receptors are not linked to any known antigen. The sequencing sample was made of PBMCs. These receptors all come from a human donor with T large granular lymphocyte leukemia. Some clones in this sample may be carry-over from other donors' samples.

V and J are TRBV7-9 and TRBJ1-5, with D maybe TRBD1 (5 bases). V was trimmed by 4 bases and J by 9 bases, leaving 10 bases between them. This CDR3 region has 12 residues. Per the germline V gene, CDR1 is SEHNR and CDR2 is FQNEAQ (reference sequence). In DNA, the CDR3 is TGTGCCAGCAGCTACCCGGGGACGCCCCAGCATTTT. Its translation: CASSYPGTPQHF.

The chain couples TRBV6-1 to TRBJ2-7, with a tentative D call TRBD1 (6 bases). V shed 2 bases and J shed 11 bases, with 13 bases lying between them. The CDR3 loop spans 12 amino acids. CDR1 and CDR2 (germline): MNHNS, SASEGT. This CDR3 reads CASSELGAAEYF. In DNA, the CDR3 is TGTGCCAGCAGTGAACTGGGGGCGGCTGAGTACTTC.

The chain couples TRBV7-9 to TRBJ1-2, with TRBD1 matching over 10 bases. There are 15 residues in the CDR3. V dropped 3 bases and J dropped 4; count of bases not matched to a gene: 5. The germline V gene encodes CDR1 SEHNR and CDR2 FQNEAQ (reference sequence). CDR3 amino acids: CASSLGQGIPYGYTF. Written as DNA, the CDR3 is TGTGCCAGCAGCTTGGGACAGGGGATCCCCTATGGCTACACCTTC.

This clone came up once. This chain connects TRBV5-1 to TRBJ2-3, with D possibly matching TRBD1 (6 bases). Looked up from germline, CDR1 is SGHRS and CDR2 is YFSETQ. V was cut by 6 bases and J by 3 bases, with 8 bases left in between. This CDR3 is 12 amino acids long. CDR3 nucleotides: TGCGCCAGCACAGGACAGACAGATACGCAGTATTTT. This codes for CASTGQTDTQYF.

This chain's CDR3 is CASSLAGGSSGANVLTF. The CDR3 DNA reads TGCGCCAGCAGCTTAGCCGGGGGAAGCTCTGGGGCCAACGTCCTGACTTTC. This rearrangement joins TRBV5-1 to TRBJ2-6, with D possibly TRBD2 on 6 matching bases. V was trimmed by 2 bases and J by 0 bases, leaving 12 bases between them. Germline V gene data show CDR1 as SGHRS and CDR2 as YFSETQ. The CDR3 spans 17 residues.

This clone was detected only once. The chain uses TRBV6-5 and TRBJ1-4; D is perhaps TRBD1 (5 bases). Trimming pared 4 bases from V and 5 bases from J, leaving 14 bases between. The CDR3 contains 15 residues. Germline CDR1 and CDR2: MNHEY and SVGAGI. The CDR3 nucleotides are TGTGCCAGCAGTTCCCCGGGACGGATGAATGAAAAACTGTTTTTT. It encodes CASSSPGRMNEKLFF.

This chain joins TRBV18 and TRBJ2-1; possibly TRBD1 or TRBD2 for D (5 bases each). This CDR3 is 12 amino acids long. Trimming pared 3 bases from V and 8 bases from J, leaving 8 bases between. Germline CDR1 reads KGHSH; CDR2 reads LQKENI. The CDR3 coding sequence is TGTGCCAGCTCACCGTTGGGGGATGAGCAGTTCTTC. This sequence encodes CASSPLGDEQFF.

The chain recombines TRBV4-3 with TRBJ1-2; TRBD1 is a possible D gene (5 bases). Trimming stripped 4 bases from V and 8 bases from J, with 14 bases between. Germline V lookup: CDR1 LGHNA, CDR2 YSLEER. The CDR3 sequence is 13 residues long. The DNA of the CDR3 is TGCGCCAGCAGCCGGGCCACAGGTTCCGGCTACACCTTC. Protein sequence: CASSRATGSGYTF.

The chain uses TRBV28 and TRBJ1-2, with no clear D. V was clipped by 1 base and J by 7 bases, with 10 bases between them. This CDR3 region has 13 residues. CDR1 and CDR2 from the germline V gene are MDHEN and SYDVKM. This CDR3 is CASSLSPAGGYTF. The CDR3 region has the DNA TGTGCCAGCAGTTTATCCCCCGCAGGTGGCTACACCTTC.

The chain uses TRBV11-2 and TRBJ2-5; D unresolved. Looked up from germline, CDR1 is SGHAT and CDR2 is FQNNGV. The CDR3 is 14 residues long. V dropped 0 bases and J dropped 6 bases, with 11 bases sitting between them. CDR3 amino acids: CASSLDRGVKTQYF. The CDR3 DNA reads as TGTGCCAGCAGCTTAGATCGTGGGGTGAAGACCCAGTACTTC.

The CDR3 nucleotides read TGTGCCAGCAGCTTAGAAAGACAGGTCCTGTTTTTT. This codes for CASSLERQVLFF. V gene TRBV7-9 combines with J gene TRBJ1-4, with D possibly TRBD1 on 6 matching bases. This CDR3 has 12 residues. Per the germline V gene, CDR1 is SEHNR and CDR2 is FQNEAQ (reference sequence). The V end lost 1 base, the J end lost 14 bases, and 11 bases lay between the germline ends.

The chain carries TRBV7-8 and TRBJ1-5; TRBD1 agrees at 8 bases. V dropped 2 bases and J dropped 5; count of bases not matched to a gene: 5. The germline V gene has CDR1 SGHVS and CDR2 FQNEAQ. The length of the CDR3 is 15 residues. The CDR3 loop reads CASSLRQGKDQPQHF. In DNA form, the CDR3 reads TGTGCCAGCAGCTTAAGACAGGGGAAGGATCAGCCCCAGCATTTT.

CDR3 coding DNA: TGTGCCAGCAGTAGTACAGGGGATAATTCACCCCTCCACTTT. This gives the protein CASSSTGDNSPLHF. J is TRBJ1-6 and V is TRBV6-6; 7 bases fit TRBD1. Germline CDR1 reads MNHNY; CDR2 reads SVGAGI (reference sequence). The CDR3 length is 14 residues. V gave up 5 bases and J gave up 5 bases; unmatched junction bases: 3.

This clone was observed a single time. In DNA form, the CDR3 reads TGCAGCGTTGTCACGAACACTGAAGCTTTCTTT. This gives the protein CSVVTNTEAFF. The rearrangement links TRBV29-1 to TRBJ1-1, with D hard to call. The V end lost 4 bases, the J end lost 1 base, and 4 bases lay between the germline ends. Germline V CDR1 and CDR2: SQVTM, ANQGSEA. This CDR3 comprises 11 residues.

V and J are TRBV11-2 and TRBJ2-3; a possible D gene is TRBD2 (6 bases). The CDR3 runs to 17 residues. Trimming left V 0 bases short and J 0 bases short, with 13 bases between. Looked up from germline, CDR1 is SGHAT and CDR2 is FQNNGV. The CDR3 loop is CASSLDRWGTSTDTQYF. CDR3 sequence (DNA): TGTGCCAGCAGCTTAGATCGGTGGGGGACTAGCACAGATACGCAGTATTTT.

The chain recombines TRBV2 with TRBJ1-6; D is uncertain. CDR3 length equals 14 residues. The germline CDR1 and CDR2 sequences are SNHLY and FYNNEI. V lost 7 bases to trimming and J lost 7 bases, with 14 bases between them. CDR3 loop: CASIGGNPNSPLHF. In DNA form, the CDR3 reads TGTGCCAGCATCGGTGGAAACCCAAATTCACCCCTCCACTTT.

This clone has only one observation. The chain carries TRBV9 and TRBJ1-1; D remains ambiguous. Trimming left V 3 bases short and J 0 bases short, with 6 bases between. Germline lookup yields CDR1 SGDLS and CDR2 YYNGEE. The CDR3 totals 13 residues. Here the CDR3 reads CASSGRVNTEAFF. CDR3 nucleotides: TGTGCCAGCAGCGGGAGGGTGAACACTGAAGCTTTCTTT.

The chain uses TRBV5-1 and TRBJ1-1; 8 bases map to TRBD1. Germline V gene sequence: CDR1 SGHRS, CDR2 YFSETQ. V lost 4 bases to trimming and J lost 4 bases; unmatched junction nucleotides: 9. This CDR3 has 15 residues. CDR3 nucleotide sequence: TGCGCCAGCAGCCCCCAGGGGGCGATAGGCACTGAAGCTTTCTTT. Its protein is CASSPQGAIGTEAFF.

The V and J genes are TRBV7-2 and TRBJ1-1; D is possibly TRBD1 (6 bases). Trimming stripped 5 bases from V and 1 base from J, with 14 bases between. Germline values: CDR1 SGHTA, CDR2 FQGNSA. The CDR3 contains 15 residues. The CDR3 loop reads CASSPPWGPNTEAFF. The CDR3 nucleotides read TGTGCCAGCAGCCCACCCTGGGGGCCGAACACTGAAGCTTTCTTT.

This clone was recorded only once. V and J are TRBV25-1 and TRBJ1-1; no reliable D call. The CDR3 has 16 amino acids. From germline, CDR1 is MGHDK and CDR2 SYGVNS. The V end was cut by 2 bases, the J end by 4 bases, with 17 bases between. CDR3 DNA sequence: TGTGCCAGCAGTGAACCTGTTGGGGTTGGAGCCACTGAAGCTTTCTTT. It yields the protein CASSEPVGVGATEAFF. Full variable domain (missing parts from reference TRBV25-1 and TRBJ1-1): EADIYQTPRYLVIGTGKKITLECSQTMGHDKMYWYQQDPGMELHLIHYSYGVNSTEKGDLSSESTVSRIRTEHFPLTLESARPSHTSQYLCASSEPVGVGATEAFFGQGTRLTVV.

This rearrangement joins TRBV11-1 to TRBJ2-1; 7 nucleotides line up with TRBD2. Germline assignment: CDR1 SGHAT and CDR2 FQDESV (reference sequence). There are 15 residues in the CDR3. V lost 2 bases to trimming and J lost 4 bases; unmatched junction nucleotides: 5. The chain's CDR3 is CASSLRGEGYNEQFF. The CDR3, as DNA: TGTGCCAGCAGCTTACGGGGGGAGGGTTACAATGAGCAGTTCTTC. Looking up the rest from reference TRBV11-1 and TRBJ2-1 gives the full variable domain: EAEVAQSPRYKITEKSQAVAFWCDPISGHATLYWYRQILGQGPELLVQFQDESVVDDSQLPKDRFSAERLKGVDSTLKIQPAELGDSAMYLCASSLRGEGYNEQFFGPGTRLTVL.